Here is one TCR beta chain with its context. Its cognate antigen is unknown. The data belong to a study of T cells after yellow fever vaccination. About the research overall: Preparation of fractions with low cell numbers was performed using SMART-Seq v4 Ultra Low Input.

Overall study results and limits: Peak timing came faster in the weaker secondary response, day 5 versus 15.

TCRdb processed the 5' RACE reads anew with MiXCR; each CDR3 protein has one entry. The sample comprises about 320,000 distinct CDR3 sequences, around 4.5% of which are singletons, and approximately 19% rests with the top ten. Germline assignment: CDR1 SGHKS and CDR2 YYEKEE (reference sequence). V was clipped by 6 bases and J by 9 bases; unmatched bases: 11. The CDR3 is 13 residues long. The receptor comes from a man between 18 and 35 years old who received the YFV17D yellow fever vaccine. The V gene is TRBV5-5, the J gene TRBJ1-1; 7 positions match TRBD1. This specimen was PBMCs, taken 15 days after the yellow fever booster vaccination. CDR3 in amino acids: CASKWDSHPKAFF. The CDR3 nucleotides are TGTGCCAGCAAGTGGGACAGCCACCCCAAAGCTTTCTTT.